The entry below describes one TCR beta chain. No antigen is known for it. No much larger clonotype is one base removed from it; base qualities were not supplied. This entry is derived from a study of shared clonotypes between healthy human individuals (TCRdb year 2020). Context from the whole study: A few men and two women, aged 18 to 49 years, made up the cohort. Per donor, leukapheresis produced somewhere between about 0.94 and 9 billion PBMCs. Blood TCR repertoires of roughly five healthy adults were deeply sequenced to estimate repertoire size and the extent of clonotype sharing between individuals. Per donor, three plates each were used for CD4 naive and CD4 memory, two for CD8 naive, and one for CD8 memory. To increase sequencing depth and limit assay-specific biases, TCR repertoire library preparation and sequencing were carried out by different laboratories using diverse techniques. Here is what the overall study found, with its caveats: Pairwise subsampling indicated that sequencing depth was expected to affect the degree of clonotype sharing among donors. Compared with non-shared clonotypes, clonotypes shared by all four sorted-subset donors had higher generation probabilities. Even with the large sequencing depth, rarefaction of the sorted-subset datasets indicated that sequencing was incomplete. Approximately 5% of naive CD4, more than 3% of naive CD8, roughly 2.4% of memory CD4, and around 0.4% of memory CD8 clonotypes were shared across several donors. Estimated clonotype richness was generally larger for naive than for memory subsets. The genetic and exposure-history diversity represented was limited by the small number of donors. Sampling was limited to blood, and TCR repertoires in tissue likely differ from TCR repertoires in blood.

The CDR3, from cysteine to phenylalanine, totals 15 residues. Only CDR3 DNA remains: 45 bases, in frame from the first base. The germline V gene encodes CDR1 MNHEY and CDR2 SVGAGI. V and J are trimmed by 6 bases and 4 bases, and the gene matches miss 9 bases of the junction. Donors were healthy HIV-negative adults with no recently reported acute infections or vaccinations. Every donor was a Caucasian adult living in Nashville, Tennessee, USA. CD8 memory samples consisted of magnetically selected CD45RO+ cells combined with CCR7-negative CD45RA+ effector memory (TemRA) cells. Blood was collected by leukapheresis, and PBMCs were isolated by Ficoll-Histopaque density gradient centrifugation and then cryopreserved in liquid nitrogen vapor phase. Analytical flow cytometry was used to check the purity and quantity of every magnetically sorted T cell population. From each sorted fraction, genomic DNA was isolated and quantified by UV absorbance on a Nanodrop 2000c.

Using the deep immunoSEQ assay, TCR CDR3 regions were amplified from genomic DNA by multiplex PCR. Extracted genomic DNA from each cell subset was spread evenly across all wells of several immunoSEQ 96-well plates, with each plate serving as a replicate. For sorted subsets, roughly 200 ng of genomic DNA, equivalent to roughly 33,000 T cell genomes, went into each replicate PCR. Purified libraries were quantified with a Qubit 3.0 fluorometer, sized on a Bioanalyzer 2100, and re-quantified with the KAPA Library Quantification kit. Every immunoSEQ 96-well plate was sequenced on a separate single-read 150-cycle Illumina NextSeq 550 flow cell. The paper's data handling went like this. Because the immunoSEQ output included only junctional sequences and no quality scores, the filtering could not be the same as the filtering used for full-length reads. Sequences were annotated with PyIR, a Python wrapper for IgBLAST v1.9, and V/J genes and CDR3 were assigned using IMGT germline references. Any read was removed if the V/J assignment was weak (E-value above 1e-6), the CDR3 was missing, or the read contained stop codons, out-of-frame junctions, or ambiguous translated residues. A V3J clonotype was defined by an identical inferred V gene, J gene, and CDR3 amino acid sequence. To compute the percentage overlap between repertoires, the number of shared unique clonotypes was divided by the size of the smaller repertoire. Richness of each repertoire was evaluated using RTK rarefaction, the Chao1 estimator, and Recon v2.1 estimates of unobserved clonotypes. For all TCRbeta clonotypes obtained by the gDNA method from several donors, generation probabilities were computed with OLGA. What TCRdb holds here is the immuneACCESS table cut down to in-frame rearrangements. Part of the clones is not present; checked against another copy, under half of the missing clones reflect an unresolved V gene, and the others are unexplained. That table supplies the V and J calls and clone size; D and trimming were determined from the DNA. For this sample there are roughly 720,000 clones; 90% appear just once. Jointly, the top ten make up 34% of the sample.

Sequences were obtained from memory CD8+ T cells from PBMCs. Per the publication, the cell subset or site label means: CD45RO+ cells pooled with CCR7-negative TemRA cells. The sequence is built from TRBV6-5 and TRBJ2-1; 7 bases in the middle match TRBD1. The sequence came from a man in his late teens or twenties in good health. Some clones in this sample may be carry-over from other donors' samples. The CDR3 protein sequence reads: CASRTDRALYNEQFF. The sequenced DNA: TGTGCCAGCAGGACAGACAGGGCCCTTTACAATGAGCAGTTCTTC.